The 6 T cell receptor beta chains below come from one sample, sequenced in a study of T cells in Graves' hyperthyroidism and ophthalmopathy. RNA transcripts provided the source from which TCR beta CDR3 regions were amplified. A set of HTBI primers served as the primers for a first-round RT-PCR of the TCR CDR3. TCRdb reanalysed the multiplex PCR reads using MiXCR and keeps one entry per CDR3 protein. The table shows more than 500,000 distinct CDR3 sequences, with 35% to 50% occurring only once. The sample taken for sequencing was peripheral blood or thyroid tissue (not recorded which). These receptor sequences come from an adult woman with Graves' disease, either hyperthyroidism or ophthalmopathy (not recorded which).

The V call is TRBV7-8, the J call TRBJ2-7; no firm D call. CDR1 SGHVS and CDR2 FQNEAQ come from the germline V gene. This CDR3 is built from 14 residues. V lost 5 bases to trimming and J lost 3 bases, with 14 bases between them. For the CDR3, the DNA is TGTGCCAGCAGCGCCACGACTGGGAACTACGAGCAGTACTTC. This sequence encodes CASSATTGNYEQYF.

The chain couples TRBV6-5 to TRBJ2-6, with D possibly TRBD1 on 5 matching bases. Trimming took off 6 bases at V and 0 bases at J, with 9 bases between the two ends. Germline-derived CDR1 and CDR2 are MNHEY and SVGAGI. The CDR3 totals 15 residues. The CDR3: CASSTGNSGANVLTF. The DNA for the CDR3 is TGTGCCAGCAGCACAGGTAACTCTGGGGCCAACGTCCTGACTTTC.

This clonotype was seen at least ten times. The rearrangement uses TRBV29-1 and TRBJ1-2; maybe TRBD1 (6 bases). Germline loops: CDR1 SQVTM, CDR2 ANQGSEA. CDR3 size: 14 residues. V was trimmed by 4 bases and J by 4 bases, leaving 16 bases between them. The CDR3 coding sequence is TGCAGCGTTGCCCGGGGGGGGGGCCCCTATGGCTACACCTTC. This encodes CSVARGGGPYGYTF.

This clonotype was seen only a few times. The chain employs TRBV25-1 and TRBJ1-4; 7 bases match TRBD1. The ends lost 4 bases at V and 7 bases at J; junction bases unmatched: 12. CDR3 length: 16 residues. The V gene's germline CDR1 is MGHDK and CDR2 SYGVNS. In nucleotides, the CDR3 is TGTGCCAGCAGTGTCTCCCTCATCAGGGGGGGTGAAAAACTGTTTTTT. As protein: CASSVSLIRGGEKLFF.

The V call is TRBV12-3 or TRBV12-4, the J call TRBJ1-2; D perhaps matches TRBD1 (5 bases). CDR3 size: 14 residues. CDR3 residues: CASAIGDGGSGYTF. CDR3 DNA sequence: TGTGCTAGTGCCATTGGGGACGGGGGGAGTGGCTACACCTTC.

This clonotype was observed at least ten times. The V call is TRBV11-2, the J call TRBJ2-7; D might be TRBD1 (5 bases). The CDR3 length is 14 residues. V lost 9 bases to trimming and J lost 5 bases, with 20 bases between them. Germline V gene data show CDR1 as SGHAT and CDR2 as FQNNGV. Here the CDR3 reads CASQGLGARDEQYF. The DNA for the CDR3 is TGTGCCAGTCAGGGCCTAGGGGCGCGCGACGAGCAGTACTTC.